Listed here are 15 T cell receptor beta chains from one sample, sequenced in a study of blood T cell repertoires in COVID-19 (dated by TCRdb to about 2020). The method was the immunoSEQ multiplex PCR assay. TCRdb carries this immuneACCESS record with in-frame sequences only. Its versions omit some clonotypes, under half of them owing to an unresolved V gene in the studies checked, with the rest unexplained. This sample comprises more than 150,000 clones, approximately 91% of them detected only once. The top ten constitute about 2.5% of the sample. The sequenced sample consisted of peripheral blood. These receptors originate from a woman aged 70-85 years with acute or convalescent COVID-19.

V usage is TRBV11-2 and J usage is TRBJ1-2; maybe TRBD1 (5 bases). The germline V gene has CDR1 SGHAT and CDR2 FQNNGV. The CDR3 contains 16 residues. Trimming took off 5 bases at V and 8 bases at J, with 24 bases between the two ends. Written as DNA, the CDR3 is TGTGCCAGCAGCGCCCGAACCGGGGGGAGAATCGGAGGCTACACCTTC. As protein: CASSARTGGRIGGYTF.

The rearrangement links TRBV18 to TRBJ1-1, with a tentative D call TRBD1 (6 bases). Trimming took off 4 bases at V and 7 bases at J, with 10 bases between the two ends. This CDR3 has 12 residues. Looked up from germline, CDR1 is KGHSH and CDR2 is LQKENI. The CDR3 DNA reads as TGTGCCAGCTCACTACAGGGCGTTGAAGCTTTCTTT. Translated: CASSLQGVEAFF.

This clone was recorded a few times. CDR3 in DNA: TGCAGTGCAAATCGCGGCAATGAGCAGTTCTTC. This gives the protein CSANRGNEQFF. The V gene is TRBV20-1, the J gene TRBJ2-1, with D unresolved. The CDR3 contains 11 residues. V was cut by 6 bases and J by 6 bases, with 9 bases left in between. CDR1 is DFQATT, CDR2 SNEGSKA, per germline (reference sequence).

The V and J genes are TRBV29-1 and TRBJ2-1; 7 positions agree with TRBD1. Per germline, CDR1 SQVTM and CDR2 ANQGSEA. The junction had 5 bases not matched to a gene; V was cut back by 8 bases and J by 1 base. This CDR3 spans 13 amino acids. The CDR3: CSCWDSSYNEQFF. Written as DNA, the CDR3 is TGCAGCTGTTGGGACAGTTCCTACAATGAGCAGTTCTTC.

This chain links TRBV2 with TRBJ1-2; 8 nucleotides match TRBD1. Unmatched junction bases numbered 12, after V lost 11 bases and J lost 4 bases. Germline values: CDR1 SNHLY, CDR2 FYNNEI. The CDR3 is made up of 14 amino acids. The CDR3 region has the DNA TGTGCCGGTTGGACAGGGTCGTTTTCCTATGGCTACACCTTC. Translating it yields CAGWTGSFSYGYTF. The variable domain in full, with the rest retrieved from reference TRBV2 and TRBJ1-2, is EPEVTQTPSHQVTQMGQEVILRCVPISNHLYFYWYRQILGQKVEFLVSFYNNEISEKSEIFDDQFSVERPDGSNFTLKIRSTKLEDSAMYFCAGWTGSFSYGYTFGSGTRLTVV.

V and J are TRBV7-9 and TRBJ1-6, with 8 bases matching TRBD1. The germline V gene encodes CDR1 SEHNR and CDR2 FQNEAQ (reference sequence). The CDR3 runs 13 residues. The V and J ends lost 6 bases and 5 bases, in that order; junction bases with no gene match: 0. The CDR3 sequence: CASRTGDNSPLHF. The DNA of the CDR3 is TGTGCCAGCAGGACAGGGGATAATTCACCCCTCCACTTT. Using reference TRBV7-9 and TRBJ1-6 for the parts outside the CDR3, the full variable domain is DTGVSQNPRHKITKRGQNVTFRCDPISEHNRLYWYRQTLGQGPEFLTYFQNEAQLEKSRLLSDRFSAERPKGSFSTLEIQRTEQGDSAMYLCASRTGDNSPLHFGNGTRLTVT.

In its sample, this clone was seen once. V usage is TRBV11-2 and J usage is TRBJ2-1; D not resolved. CDR3 length: 13 amino acids. Trimming took off 0 bases at V and 10 bases at J, with 10 bases between the two ends. The germline V gene has CDR1 SGHAT and CDR2 FQNNGV. CDR3 sequence reads: CASSLDRGREQFF. CDR3 DNA: TGTGCCAGCAGCTTAGATCGTGGTCGGGAGCAGTTCTTC.

This chain joins TRBV27 and TRBJ1-5, with TRBD1 as a possible D gene (5 bases). The germline gives CDR1 MNHEY, CDR2 SMNVEV (reference sequence). V lost 6 bases and J lost 0, with 15 bases in between. The CDR3 extends over 16 amino acids. DNA of the CDR3: TGTGCCAGCAGCTGGAGGGACGCTTATAGCAATCAGCCCCAGCATTTT. Amino acid sequence: CASSWRDAYSNQPQHF.

This chain connects TRBV5-4 to TRBJ1-1; D gene unclear. Looked up from germline, CDR1 is SGHNT and CDR2 is YYREEE (reference sequence). V dropped 0 bases and J dropped 0 bases, with 6 bases sitting between them. The CDR3 totals 14 residues. The CDR3 protein is CASSLARVNTEAFF. The CDR3 nucleotides are TGTGCCAGCAGCTTGGCGCGGGTGAACACTGAAGCTTTCTTT.

This rearrangement joins TRBV7-9 to TRBJ1-1; D gene unclear. The CDR3 is 12 amino acids. V shed 5 bases and J shed 4 bases, with 8 bases lying between them. CDR1 and CDR2 from the germline V gene are SEHNR and FQNEAQ (reference sequence). CDR3 sequence (DNA): TGTGCCAGCAGCCCGGGTGCCACTGAAGCTTTCTTT. Residues: CASSPGATEAFF.

This chain joins TRBV13 and TRBJ2-4, with 13 bases fitting TRBD2. Germline V gene data show CDR1 as PRHDT and CDR2 as FYEKMQ (reference sequence). V gave up 3 bases and J gave up 7 bases; unmatched junction bases: 9. CDR3 length: 17 amino acids. CDR3 region: CASSLRTSGGAGNIQYF. DNA for the CDR3: TGTGCCAGCAGCTTGAGGACTAGCGGGGGCGCGGGGAACATTCAGTACTTC.

A single count supports this clone. This chain connects TRBV29-1 to TRBJ2-2; 10 bases align to TRBD1. The CDR3 runs to 13 residues. Germline V CDR1 and CDR2: SQVTM, ANQGSEA. V lost 6 bases to trimming and J lost 5 bases; unmatched junction nucleotides: 3. The CDR3 nucleotides read TGCAGCGTCCTGGGACAGGGGACCGGGGAGCTGTTTTTT. Translated, it gives CSVLGQGTGELFF.

This clone appeared once. Here the CDR3 DNA reads TGTGCCAGCAGCCTTCCCGGGATTAATTCACCCCTCCACTTT. Amino acid sequence: CASSLPGINSPLHF. The rearrangement links TRBV3-1 (or the pseudogene TRBV3-2) to TRBJ1-6; D remains unclear. Trimming cost V 4 bases and J 6 bases, with 10 bases left between them. The CDR3 has 14 residues. Per the germline V gene, CDR1 is LGHDT and CDR2 is YNNKEL (reference sequence).

The rearrangement joins TRBV2 to TRBJ1-5; TRBD1 matches at 7 bases. The CDR3 runs to 15 residues. Germline assignment: CDR1 SNHLY and CDR2 FYNNEI. The V segment lost 5 bases and the J segment 2 bases; nucleotides outside the gene matches: 6. In DNA form, the CDR3 reads TGTGCCAGCAGTCGACAGGGTCTTGGCAATCAGCCCCAGCATTTT. Encoded protein: CASSRQGLGNQPQHF.

V and J are TRBV27 and TRBJ2-2, with 9 bases lining up with TRBD1. J was trimmed by 5 bases and V by 4 bases; bases with no gene match: 2. Germline-derived CDR1 and CDR2 are MNHEY and SMNVEV (reference sequence). The CDR3 runs to 14 residues. In nucleotides, the CDR3 is TGTGCCAGCAGTTCCGACAGGGGGACCGGGGAGCTGTTTTTT. Its protein product is CASSSDRGTGELFF.